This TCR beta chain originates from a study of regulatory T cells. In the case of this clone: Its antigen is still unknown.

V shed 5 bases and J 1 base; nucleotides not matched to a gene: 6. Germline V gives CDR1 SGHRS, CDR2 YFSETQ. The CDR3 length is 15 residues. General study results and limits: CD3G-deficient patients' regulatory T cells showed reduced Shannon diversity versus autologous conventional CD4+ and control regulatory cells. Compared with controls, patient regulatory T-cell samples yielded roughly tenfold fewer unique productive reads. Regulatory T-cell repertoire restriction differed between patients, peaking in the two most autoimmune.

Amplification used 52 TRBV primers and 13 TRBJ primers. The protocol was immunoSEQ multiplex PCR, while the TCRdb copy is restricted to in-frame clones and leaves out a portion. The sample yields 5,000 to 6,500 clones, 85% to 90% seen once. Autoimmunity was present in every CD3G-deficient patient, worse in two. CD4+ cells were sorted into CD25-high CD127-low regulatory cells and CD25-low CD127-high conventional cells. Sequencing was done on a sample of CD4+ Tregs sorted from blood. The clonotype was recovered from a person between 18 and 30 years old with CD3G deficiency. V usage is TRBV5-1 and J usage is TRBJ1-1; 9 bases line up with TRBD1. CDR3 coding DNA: TGCGCCAGCAGGACCGGGACAGGGTGGAACACTGAAGCTTTCTTT. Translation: CASRTGTGWNTEAFF.